The sequence of this T cell receptor (beta chain) was determined in a study of blood T cell repertoires in COVID-19 (dated by TCRdb to between 2020 and 2021). Study-wide context: Samples covering the acute and convalescent phases of COVID-19 were provided by collaborators in the United States, Italy and Spain. The material from the prospective study consisted of cDNA or gDNA derived from T cells, B-cell-depleted T cells, or PBMCs. Subjects who had been exposed to COVID-19, were actively infected with it, or had recovered from it provided the deeply sampled blood TCRbeta repertoires that made up the dataset. The repertoires were released in a freely available public database meant as a resource for research on the immune response to SARS-CoV-2. Samples came from the ongoing ImmuneRACE study (first 160 participants) plus 1,254 subjects from 6 global collaborators. Sample metadata almost always included a de-identified subject ID, COVID-19 status, age in years and sex. HLA class I and class II types, where available, came from metadata supplied by the sample provider rather than from assay-based typing.

CDR1 and CDR2 (SGHTA, FQGNSA) derive from the germline V gene. The CDR3 runs 16 residues from the cysteine to the phenylalanine. Only the CDR3 DNA stays, 48 bases, in frame from base 1. The junction shows trimming of 5 bases on V and 4 bases on J, and the gene matches do not reach 6 bases of it. TCRbeta CDR3 regions were amplified from genomic DNA using the immunoSEQ Assay, a bias-controlled multiplex PCR. Per the source publication's procedure: Nucleated cell counts per sample were estimated from amplification of reference gene primers within the assay. To quantify the absolute abundance of each unique TCRbeta CDR3 rearrangement, sequence reads were collapsed and filtered. Productive Simpson clonality was computed per sample as the square root of Simpson's diversity index over productive rearrangements. Held by TCRdb, this immuneACCESS table contains in-frame sequences only and omits some clones. Under half of the omission traces to an unresolved V gene where checked; the cause of the rest is unknown. The V and J calls and clone size come from that table; D and trimming were worked out from the DNA. In this sample the table shows 240,000 or so clones, approximately 87% of which occur a single time. The ten most abundant clones make up around 6.5% of the sample.

About this clone itself: Its antigen is still unknown. Base qualities were left out, and no much larger clone turns up one base away.

Study-wide conclusions, independent of this receptor: The quantity of clinical and demographic metadata differed by source and by participant and was supplied without curation.

The collaborating institutions used their own protocols to collect whole blood in K2EDTA tubes. For TCRbeta analysis, collaborators shipped samples as frozen whole blood, isolated PBMCs, or DNA extracted from either of those sample types. This chain joins TRBV7-2 to TRBJ2-2, and 11 junctional nucleotides match TRBD2. This TCR was recovered from a man between 60 and 75 years old with acute or convalescent COVID-19. Material for sequencing was peripheral blood. The sequenced DNA is TGTGCCAGCAGCCTACCTAGCGGGAGGTTCACCGGGGAGCTGTTTTTT. This is translated as CASSLPSGRFTGELFF.